This T cell receptor beta chain comes out of a study of T cells in Graves' hyperthyroidism and ophthalmopathy. Study-level points and caveats: In blood, most of the thyroid clonotypes expanded above 0.001 were also present.

Notes on this clonotype: Its antigen remains unidentified.

With 2 bases removed from V and 1 base from J, the gap between germline ends came to 13 bases. The V gene's germline CDR1 is LNHNV and CDR2 YYDKDF (reference sequence). CDR3 length equals 16 residues. Amplification targeted TCR beta CDR3 regions from RNA transcripts. First-round RT-PCR targeting the TCR CDR3 was performed with the HTBI primer set. TCRdb analysed the multiplex PCR reads with MiXCR anew, one entry per CDR3 protein. The data show fewer than 250,000 distinct CDR3 sequences, more than 15% seen once. Any patient presenting with uncontrolled infection, other autoimmune disease, pregnancy or lactation was left out.

Sequencing used blood. The chain couples TRBV15 to TRBJ2-3, with D perhaps TRBD1 (6 bases). The sequence was obtained from a man aged 45 to 65 with Graves' hyperthyroidism. DNA for the CDR3: TGTGCCACCAGCAGACAATCGACAGGCCGCACAGATACGCAGTATTTT. Protein product: CATSRQSTGRTDTQYF.